Following are 17 T cell receptor beta chains from one sample sequenced in a study of T cell responses to AZD1222 COVID-19 vaccine. Here immunoSEQ multiplex PCR was the method, and the copy in TCRdb shows in-frame clones only, minus some. The table has 110,000 to 150,000 clones, 70% to 90% seen once. Here the sequenced sample was peripheral blood, taken on day 0 of AZD1222 vaccination. The source of these receptors is an adult in good health.

The chain couples TRBV19 to TRBJ2-3; D is unclear. Looked up from germline, CDR1 is LNHDA and CDR2 is SQIVND (reference sequence). This CDR3 region has 15 residues. The V end was cut by 7 bases, the J end by 8 bases, with 22 bases between. CDR3 sequence reads: CASTPRASRSSTQYF. CDR3 nucleotide sequence: TGTGCCAGTACCCCCCGGGCCTCCAGGTCCTCTACGCAGTATTTT.

V is TRBV29-1 and J is TRBJ1-1, with D maybe TRBD1 (5 bases). V lost 4 bases to trimming and J lost 8 bases, with 17 bases between them. The CDR3 is made up of 13 amino acids. Germline-derived CDR1 and CDR2 are SQVTM and ANQGSEA. The DNA for the CDR3 is TGCAGCGTTGTGGGGGACCTCTGGGGGGAAGCTTTCTTT. Its protein product is CSVVGDLWGEAFF.

The genes are TRBV19 and TRBJ2-5, with D tentatively TRBD2 (6 bases). This CDR3 contains 13 residues. V shed 6 bases and J shed 3 bases, with 11 bases lying between them. Germline values: CDR1 LNHDA, CDR2 SQIVND (reference sequence). The CDR3 reads CASRKRVEETQYF. The CDR3 DNA sequence: TGTGCCAGTAGGAAGCGGGTTGAAGAGACCCAGTACTTC.

The V and J genes are TRBV9 and TRBJ2-1, with 10 bases identical to TRBD2. V lost 0 bases, J lost 5 bases, and 5 bases stayed unmatched. The CDR3 extends over 16 amino acids. Looked up from germline, CDR1 is SGDLS and CDR2 is YYNGEE. CDR3 sequence: CASSVGTSGQNNEQFF. The CDR3 DNA reads as TGTGCCAGCAGCGTAGGGACTAGCGGACAAAACAATGAGCAGTTCTTC.

The chain joins TRBV7-8 to TRBJ2-7, with 11 bases fitting TRBD2. The CDR3 is made up of 16 amino acids. The V and J ends lost 5 bases and 4 bases, in that order; junction bases with no gene match: 10. The V gene's germline CDR1 is SGHVS and CDR2 FQNEAQ. CDR3 nucleotide sequence: TGTGCCAGCAGCACCTTTGGGACTAGCGGAGGTTACGAGCAGTACTTC. Translation gives CASSTFGTSGGYEQYF.

The genes are TRBV6-4 and TRBJ2-1; TRBD2 matches 11 bases. The CDR3 is made up of 15 amino acids. From germline, CDR1 is MRHNA and CDR2 SNTAGT. V lost 3 bases to trimming and J lost 6 bases; unmatched junction nucleotides: 4. CDR3: CASSETTSGSNEQFF. CDR3 sequence (DNA): TGTGCCAGCAGTGAAACTACTAGCGGGAGCAATGAGCAGTTCTTC.

The chain links TRBV28 to TRBJ2-7; 8 positions match TRBD1. CDR1 is MDHEN, CDR2 SYDVKM, per germline. Unmatched junction bases numbered 10, after V lost 8 bases and J lost 1 base. This CDR3 contains 15 residues. The CDR3 sequence: CASGPTGQGSYEQYF. CDR3 coding DNA: TGTGCCAGCGGACCAACAGGACAGGGATCCTACGAGCAGTACTTC.

The V gene is TRBV11-2, the J gene TRBJ2-7; the match to TRBD2 covers 9 bases. Germline V gene sequence: CDR1 SGHAT, CDR2 FQNNGV. Trimming removed 0 bases from V and 2 bases from J; junction bases left unmatched: 2. CDR3 length: 15 residues. This CDR3 is CASSLEASGAYEQYF. The CDR3 nucleotides read TGTGCCAGCAGCTTAGAGGCTAGCGGGGCCTACGAGCAGTACTTC.

The V gene is TRBV3-1 (or the pseudogene TRBV3-2), the J gene TRBJ1-5; D might be TRBD1 (5 bases). With 2 bases removed from V and 3 bases from J, the gap between germline ends came to 17 bases. Germline CDR1 LGHDT, CDR2 YNNKEL (reference sequence). The CDR3 is 17 amino acids. CDR3 DNA sequence: TGTGCCAGCAGCCAATGGTTTGGGACTTCCTCCAATCAGCCCCAGCATTTT. This encodes CASSQWFGTSSNQPQHF.

As concerns this clone: Here the CDR3 omits its conserved ending phenylalanine or tryptophan, so a read error is the likely source. The DNA is omitted, as the CDR3 cannot be located on it reliably, and the CDR3 follows TCRdb's listing. The chain employs TRBV27 and TRBJ2-2; the D call TRBD1 from the table was never checked on the DNA. CDR1 and CDR2 (germline): MNHEY, SMNVEV (reference sequence). The CDR3 is 9 amino acids long, termini counted. CDR3 amino acids: CASSFGQQD.

The rearrangement links TRBV19 to TRBJ1-2; D remains unclear. In germline, CDR1 is LNHDA, CDR2 SQIVND (reference sequence). The CDR3 spans 14 residues. The germline V and J ends were trimmed by 2 bases and 3 bases, with 10 bases remaining between them. This CDR3 is CASSILGSDYGYTF. The CDR3, as DNA: TGTGCCAGTAGTATATTGGGTTCAGACTATGGCTACACCTTC.

The genes are TRBV5-1 and TRBJ2-5; the D is unclear. Germline V gene sequence: CDR1 SGHRS, CDR2 YFSETQ. Trimming took off 0 bases at V and 4 bases at J, with 10 bases between the two ends. CDR3 size: 14 residues. CDR3 nucleotide sequence: TGCGCCAGCAGCTTGGGCGCAGGCGGAGAGACCCAGTACTTC. Protein sequence: CASSLGAGGETQYF.

This clone appeared a single time. The chain combines TRBV7-2 with TRBJ1-2; D ambiguous. This CDR3 has 14 residues. Trimming removed 7 bases from V and 0 bases from J, with 12 bases in between. The germline V gene encodes CDR1 SGHTA and CDR2 FQGNSA. This CDR3 reads CASNPGYSNYGYTF. In DNA form, the CDR3 reads TGTGCCAGCAACCCCGGATACTCTAACTATGGCTACACCTTC.

The CDR3 nucleotides are TGTGCCAGCAGCCAAGGGGACAGGGTCAGTTCGCGCCTTGGGCAGTTCTTC. Its translation is CASSQGDRVSSRLGQFF. The genes are TRBV14 and TRBJ2-1, with TRBD1 identical over 9 bases. The CDR3 consists of 17 residues. The V gene end was trimmed by 1 base and the J gene end by 12 bases; junction bases not matched to a gene: 16. CDR1 is SGHDN and CDR2 is FVKESK in the germline V gene.

The rearrangement uses TRBV7-9 and TRBJ1-1; D not certain. Germline assignment: CDR1 SEHNR and CDR2 FQNEAQ (reference sequence). This CDR3 region has 16 residues. V gave up 4 bases and J gave up 0 bases, with 15 bases separating them. The CDR3 loop reads CASSSPVGEVNTEAFF. The CDR3, as DNA: TGTGCCAGCAGCTCCCCCGTCGGGGAGGTGAACACTGAAGCTTTCTTT.

The chain has TRBV6-6 and TRBJ1-1; TRBD1 agrees at 11 bases. The CDR3 length is 17 residues. CDR1 MNHNY and CDR2 SVGAGI come from the germline V gene (reference sequence). The V gene end was trimmed by 5 bases and the J gene end by 5 bases; junction bases not matched to a gene: 13. The CDR3 DNA reads as TGTGCCAGCAGTCGTCCCGGGACAGGGGGACGTCGGACTGAAGCTTTCTTT. Protein product: CASSRPGTGGRRTEAFF.

V gene TRBV25-1 combines with J gene TRBJ1-4, with 8 bases matching TRBD1. The CDR3 covers 15 residues. Germline CDR1 and CDR2: MGHDK and SYGVNS. The J segment lost 10 bases and the V segment lost 6 bases, leaving 13 bases of the junction unmatched. In DNA, the CDR3 is TGTGCCAGCAGAAACCAGGGGGCTGAGGGCTCAAAACTGTTTTTT. Its translation: CASRNQGAEGSKLFF.